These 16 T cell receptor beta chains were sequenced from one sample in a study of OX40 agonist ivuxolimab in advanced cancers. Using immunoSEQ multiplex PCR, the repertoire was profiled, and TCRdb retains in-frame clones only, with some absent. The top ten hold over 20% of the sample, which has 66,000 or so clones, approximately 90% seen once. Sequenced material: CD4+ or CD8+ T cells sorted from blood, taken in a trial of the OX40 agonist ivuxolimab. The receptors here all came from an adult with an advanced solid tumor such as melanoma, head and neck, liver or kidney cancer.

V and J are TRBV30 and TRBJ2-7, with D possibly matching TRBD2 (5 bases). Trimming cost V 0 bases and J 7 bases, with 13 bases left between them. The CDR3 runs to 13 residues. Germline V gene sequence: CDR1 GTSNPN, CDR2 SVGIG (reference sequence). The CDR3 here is CAWSVLTSGEQYV. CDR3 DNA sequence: TGTGCCTGGAGTGTACTTACGTCGGGGGAGCAGTACGTC.

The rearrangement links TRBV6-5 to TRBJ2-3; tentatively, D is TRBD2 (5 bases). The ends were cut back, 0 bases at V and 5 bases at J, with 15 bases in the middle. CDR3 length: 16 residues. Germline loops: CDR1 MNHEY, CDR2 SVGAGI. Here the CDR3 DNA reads TGTGCCAGCAGTTACTCGATTCCCCTGGCGGGAGATACGCAGTATTTT. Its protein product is CASSYSIPLAGDTQYF.

CDR3 bases: TGTGCCAGCAGCTACGGGGGTTCGAACACCGGGGAGCTGTTTTTT. This translates into CASSYGGSNTGELFF. The chain links TRBV4-2 to TRBJ2-2; a possible D gene is TRBD2 (6 bases). Germline lookup yields CDR1 LGHNA and CDR2 YNFKEQ. With 5 bases removed from V and 0 bases from J, the gap between germline ends came to 10 bases. The CDR3 totals 15 residues.

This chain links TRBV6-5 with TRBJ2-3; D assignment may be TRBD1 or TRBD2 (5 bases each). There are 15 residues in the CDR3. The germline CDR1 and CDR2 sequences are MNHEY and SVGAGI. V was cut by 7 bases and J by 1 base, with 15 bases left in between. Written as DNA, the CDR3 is TGTGCCAGCACCCCCACCGTGGGGGGCACAGATACGCAGTATTTT. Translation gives CASTPTVGGTDTQYF.

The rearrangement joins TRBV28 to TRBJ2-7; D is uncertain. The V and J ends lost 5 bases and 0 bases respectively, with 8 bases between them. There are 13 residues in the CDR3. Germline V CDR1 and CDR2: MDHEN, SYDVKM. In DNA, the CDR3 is TGTGCCAGCAGTCCCAGGATCTCCTACGAGCAGTACTTC. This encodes CASSPRISYEQYF.

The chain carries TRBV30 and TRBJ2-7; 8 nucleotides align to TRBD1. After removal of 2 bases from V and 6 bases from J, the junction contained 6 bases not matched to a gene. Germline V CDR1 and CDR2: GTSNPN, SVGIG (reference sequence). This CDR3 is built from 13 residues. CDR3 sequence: CAWSFGTGGEQYF. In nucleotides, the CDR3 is TGTGCCTGGAGTTTTGGGACAGGCGGCGAGCAGTACTTC.

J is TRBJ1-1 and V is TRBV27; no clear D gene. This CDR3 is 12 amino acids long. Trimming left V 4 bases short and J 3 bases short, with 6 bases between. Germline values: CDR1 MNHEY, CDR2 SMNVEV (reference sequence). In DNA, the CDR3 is TGTGCCAGCAGTTCCATGGACACTGAAGCTTTCTTT. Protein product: CASSSMDTEAFF.

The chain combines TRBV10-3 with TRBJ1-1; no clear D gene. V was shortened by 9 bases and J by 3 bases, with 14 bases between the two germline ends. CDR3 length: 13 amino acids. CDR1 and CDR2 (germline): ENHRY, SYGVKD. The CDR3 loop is CAISKQEDTEAFF. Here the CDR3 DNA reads TGTGCCATTTCAAAGCAGGAAGACACTGAAGCTTTCTTT.

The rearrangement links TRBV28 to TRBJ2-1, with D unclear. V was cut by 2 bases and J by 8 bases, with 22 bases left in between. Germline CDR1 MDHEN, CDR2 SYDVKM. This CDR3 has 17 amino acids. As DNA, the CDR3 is TGTGCCAGCAGTTTACGGACGGAAGCCCTTACATTGTATGAGCAGTTCTTC. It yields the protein CASSLRTEALTLYEQFF.

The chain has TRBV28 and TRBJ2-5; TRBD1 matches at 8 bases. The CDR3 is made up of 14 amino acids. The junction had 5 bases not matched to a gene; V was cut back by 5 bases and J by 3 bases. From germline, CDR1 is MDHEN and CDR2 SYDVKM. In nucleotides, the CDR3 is TGTGCCAGCAGTCCCCCGACAGGGGAAGAGACCCAGTACTTC. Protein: CASSPPTGEETQYF.

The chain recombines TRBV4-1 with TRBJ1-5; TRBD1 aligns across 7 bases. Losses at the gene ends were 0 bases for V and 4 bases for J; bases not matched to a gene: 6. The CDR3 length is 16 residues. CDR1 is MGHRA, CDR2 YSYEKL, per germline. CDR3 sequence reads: CASSQDPGGINQPQHF. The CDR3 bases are TGCGCCAGCAGCCAAGACCCAGGGGGTATAAATCAGCCCCAGCATTTT.

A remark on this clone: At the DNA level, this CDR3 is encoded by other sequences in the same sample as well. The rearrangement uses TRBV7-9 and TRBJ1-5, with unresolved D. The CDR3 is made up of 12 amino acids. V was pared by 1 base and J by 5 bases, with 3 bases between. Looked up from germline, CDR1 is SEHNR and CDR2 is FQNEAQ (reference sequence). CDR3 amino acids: CASSLGDQPQHF. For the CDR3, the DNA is TGTGCCAGCAGCTTAGGGGATCAGCCCCAGCATTTT.

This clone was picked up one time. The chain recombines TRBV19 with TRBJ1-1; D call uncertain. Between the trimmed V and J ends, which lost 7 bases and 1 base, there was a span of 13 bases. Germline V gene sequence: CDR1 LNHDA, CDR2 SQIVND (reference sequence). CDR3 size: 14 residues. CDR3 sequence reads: CASTPIGTNTEAFF. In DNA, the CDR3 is TGTGCCAGTACCCCTATTGGTACGAACACTGAAGCTTTCTTT. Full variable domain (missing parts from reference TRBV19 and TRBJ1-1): DGGITQSPKYLFRKEGQNVTLSCEQNLNHDAMYWYRQDPGQGLRLIYYSQIVNDFQKGDIAEGYSVSREKKESFPLTVTSAQKNPTAFYLCASTPIGTNTEAFFGQGTRLTVV.

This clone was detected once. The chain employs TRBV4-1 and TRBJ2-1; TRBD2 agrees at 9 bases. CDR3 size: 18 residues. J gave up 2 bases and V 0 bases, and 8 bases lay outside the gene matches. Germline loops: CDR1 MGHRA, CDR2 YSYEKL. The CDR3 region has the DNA TGCGCCAGCAGCCAAGAATCGAGCGGGGGGTTCCCCTACAATGAGCAGTTCTTC. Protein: CASSQESSGGFPYNEQFF.

The CDR3 region has the DNA TGTGCCAGCAGCCCCCTAGCGGGGGGTGAGGATACGCAGTATTTT. This gives the protein CASSPLAGGEDTQYF. The chain carries TRBV7-8 and TRBJ2-3, with TRBD2 matching 11 bases. This CDR3 spans 15 amino acids. With 5 bases clipped from V and 6 bases from J, the junction kept 7 bases outside the gene matches. The germline CDR1 and CDR2 sequences are SGHVS and FQNEAQ.

CDR3 sequence (DNA): TGTGCCAGCAGTCTGGGACAGCACTATGGCTACACCTTC. It codes for CASSLGQHYGYTF. The chain joins TRBV6-5 to TRBJ1-2; TRBD1 agrees at 7 bases. This CDR3 is built from 13 residues. Per the germline V gene, CDR1 is MNHEY and CDR2 is SVGAGI. V lost 5 bases to trimming and J lost 3 bases; unmatched junction nucleotides: 3.